This T cell receptor (beta chain) is from a study of technical replicates of blood from a handful of donors. Profiling relied on immunoSEQ multiplex PCR, and the TCRdb table lists in-frame clones only, not all of them. Of approximately 76,000 clones in the sample, less than 98% were seen once. J lost 3 bases, V lost 3 bases, and 3 bases had no gene match. The CDR3 totals 14 residues. Germline-derived CDR1 and CDR2 are SGHTA and FQGNSA. The chain is built from TRBV7-2 and TRBJ2-7, with TRBD2 matching over 9 bases. This clonotype was sampled from a human donor in good health. The material sequenced was T cells isolated from PBMCs. For the CDR3, the DNA is TGTGCCAGCAGCTTGTGGACTAGCGACTACGAGCAGTACTTC. Translating gives CASSLWTSDYEQYF.